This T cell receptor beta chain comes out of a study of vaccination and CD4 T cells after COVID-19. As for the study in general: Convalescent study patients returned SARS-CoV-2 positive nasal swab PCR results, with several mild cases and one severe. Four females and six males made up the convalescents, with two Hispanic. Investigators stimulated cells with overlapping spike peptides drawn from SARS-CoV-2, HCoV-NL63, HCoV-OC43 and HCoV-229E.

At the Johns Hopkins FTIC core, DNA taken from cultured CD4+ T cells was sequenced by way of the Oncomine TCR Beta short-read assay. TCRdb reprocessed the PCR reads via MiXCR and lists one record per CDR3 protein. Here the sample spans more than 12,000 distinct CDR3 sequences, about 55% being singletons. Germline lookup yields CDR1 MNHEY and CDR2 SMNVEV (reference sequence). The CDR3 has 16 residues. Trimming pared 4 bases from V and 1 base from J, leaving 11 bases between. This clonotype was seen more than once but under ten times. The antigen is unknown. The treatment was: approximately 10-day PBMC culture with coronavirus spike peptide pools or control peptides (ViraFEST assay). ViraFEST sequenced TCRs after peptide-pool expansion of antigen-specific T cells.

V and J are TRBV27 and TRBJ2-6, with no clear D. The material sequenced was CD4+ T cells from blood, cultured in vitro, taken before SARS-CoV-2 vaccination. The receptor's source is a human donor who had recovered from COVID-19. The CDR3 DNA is TGTGCCAGCAGTTCATTTGGATCTTCTGGGGCCAACGTCCTGACTTTC. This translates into CASSSFGSSGANVLTF. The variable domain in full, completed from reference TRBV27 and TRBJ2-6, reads EAQVTQNPRYLITVTGKKLTVTCSQNMNHEYMSWYRQDPGLGLRQIYYSMNVEVTDKGDVPEGYKVSRKEKRNFPLILESPSPNQTSLYFCASSSFGSSGANVLTFGAGSRLTVL.